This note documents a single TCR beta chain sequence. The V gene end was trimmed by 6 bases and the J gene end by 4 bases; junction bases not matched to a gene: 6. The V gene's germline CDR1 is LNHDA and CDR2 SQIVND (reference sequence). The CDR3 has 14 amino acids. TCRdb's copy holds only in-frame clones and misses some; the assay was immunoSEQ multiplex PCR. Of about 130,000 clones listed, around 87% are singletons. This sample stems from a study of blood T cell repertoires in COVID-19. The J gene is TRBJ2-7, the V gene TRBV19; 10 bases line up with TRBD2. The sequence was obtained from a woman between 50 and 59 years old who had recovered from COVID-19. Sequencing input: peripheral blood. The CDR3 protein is CASSRTSGIYEQYF. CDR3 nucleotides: TGTGCCAGTAGCCGGACTAGCGGAATTTACGAGCAGTACTTC. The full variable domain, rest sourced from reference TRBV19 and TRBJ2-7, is DGGITQSPKYLFRKEGQNVTLSCEQNLNHDAMYWYRQDPGQGLRLIYYSQIVNDFQKGDIAEGYSVSREKKESFPLTVTSAQKNPTAFYLCASSRTSGIYEQYFGPGTRLTVT.